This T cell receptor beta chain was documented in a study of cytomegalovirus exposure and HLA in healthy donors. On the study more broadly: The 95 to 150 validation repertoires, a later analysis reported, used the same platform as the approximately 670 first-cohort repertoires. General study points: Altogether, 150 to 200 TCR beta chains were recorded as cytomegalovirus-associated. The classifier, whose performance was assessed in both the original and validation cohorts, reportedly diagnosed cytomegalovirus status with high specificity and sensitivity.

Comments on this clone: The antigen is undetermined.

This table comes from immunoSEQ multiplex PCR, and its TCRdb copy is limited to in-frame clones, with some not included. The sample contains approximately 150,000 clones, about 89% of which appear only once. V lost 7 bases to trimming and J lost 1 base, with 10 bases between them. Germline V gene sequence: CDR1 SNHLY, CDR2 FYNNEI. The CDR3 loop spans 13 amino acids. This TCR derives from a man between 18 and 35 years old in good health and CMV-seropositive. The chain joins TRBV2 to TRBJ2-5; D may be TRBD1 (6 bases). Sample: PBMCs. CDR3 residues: CASKGHLQETQYF. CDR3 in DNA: TGTGCCAGCAAGGGACACCTCCAAGAGACCCAGTACTTC.